The rows below give T cell receptor beta chains drawn from one sample of a study of post-analysis software for immune sequencing data. TCRdb fed the PCR reads into MiXCR, producing one record per CDR3 protein. The data hold under 200,000 distinct CDR3 sequences, with around 29% observed a single time. Sequencing used blood. Receptors originate from a girl between 2 and 17 years old with multiple sclerosis. Each CDR3 is given with its conserved first and last residue. The D gene is left open where the match is weak. Size is omitted from some rows. Given values are once, few, many or a class for expanded clones.

clone size: many; J gene: TRBJ2-7; V gene: TRBV20-1; D gene: TRBD2; CDR3 protein: CSAAGTSGEQYF; CDR3 DNA: TGCAGTGCAGCCGGGACTAGCGGCGAGCAGTACTTC
clone size: many; J gene: TRBJ1-4; V gene: TRBV5-1; D gene: NA; CDR3 protein: CASSLRQVATNEKLFF; CDR3 DNA: TGCGCCAGCAGCTTAAGACAGGTTGCAACTAATGAAAAACTGTTTTTT
clone size: few; J gene: TRBJ1-4; V gene: TRBV5-1; D gene: NA; CDR3 protein: CASSLAIWGVQEKLFF; CDR3 DNA: TGCGCCAGCAGCTTGGCCATCTGGGGGGTCCAAGAAAAACTGTTTTTT
clone size: NA; J gene: TRBJ2-3; V gene: TRBV11-3; D gene: TRBD1; CDR3 protein: CASSPGTGADTQYF; CDR3 DNA: TGTGCCAGCAGCCCGGGAACAGGGGCAGATACGCAGTATTTT
clone size: NA; J gene: TRBJ2-5; V gene: TRBV24-1; D gene: NA; CDR3 protein: CATSERGRETQYF; CDR3 DNA: TGTGCCACCAGTGAGCGGGGCCGTGAGACCCAGTACTTC
clone size: many; J gene: TRBJ1-2; V gene: TRBV5-1; D gene: NA; CDR3 protein: CASSLGQYYGYTF; CDR3 DNA: TGCGCCAGCAGCTTGGGACAGTACTATGGCTACACCTTC
clone size: NA; J gene: TRBJ2-7; V gene: TRBV12-3/TRBV12-4; D gene: TRBD1; CDR3 protein: CASSLKGQTSYERYF; CDR3 DNA: TGTGCCAGCAGTTTAAAGGGACAGACCTCCTACGAGCGGTACTTC
clone size: many; J gene: TRBJ2-1; V gene: TRBV7-8; D gene: NA; CDR3 protein: CASSPQGVVGEQFF; CDR3 DNA: TGTGCCAGCAGCCCCCAGGGTGTAGTTGGTGAGCAGTTCTTC
clone size: NA; J gene: TRBJ2-2; V gene: TRBV20-1; D gene: TRBD1; CDR3 protein: CSARTPDRVTGELFF; CDR3 DNA: TGCAGTGCTAGAACCCCTGACAGGGTCACCGGGGAGCTGTTTTTT
clone size: NA; J gene: TRBJ1-2; V gene: TRBV11-2; D gene: NA; CDR3 protein: CASTGAGYGYTF; CDR3 DNA: TGTGCCTCCACAGGCGCCGGCTATGGCTACACCTTC
clone size: NA; J gene: TRBJ2-5; V gene: TRBV6-6; D gene: NA; CDR3 protein: CASTGGRGLQETQYF; CDR3 DNA: TGTGCCAGCACGGGTGGCAGGGGCCTCCAAGAGACCCAGTACTTC
clone size: NA; J gene: TRBJ1-5; V gene: TRBV4-1; D gene: NA; CDR3 protein: CASSLAGANRPQHF; CDR3 DNA: TGCGCCAGCAGCCTAGCAGGGGCGAATCGGCCCCAGCATTTT
clone size: many; J gene: TRBJ2-5; V gene: TRBV3-1; D gene: TRBD1; CDR3 protein: CASSQGVLFRETQYF; CDR3 DNA: TGTGCCAGCAGTCAGGGGGTGTTATTCCGAGAGACCCAGTACTTC
clone size: NA; J gene: TRBJ2-7; V gene: TRBV6-1; D gene: NA; CDR3 protein: CASTTSGRTRYEQYF; CDR3 DNA: TGTGCCAGCACCACTTCGGGCAGGACACGCTACGAGCAGTACTTC
clone size: many; J gene: TRBJ2-3; V gene: TRBV2; D gene: TRBD2; CDR3 protein: CASRPPGGPKGDTQYF; CDR3 DNA: TGTGCCAGCAGGCCTCCGGGGGGGCCCAAGGGAGATACGCAGTATTTT
clone size: many; J gene: TRBJ1-1; V gene: TRBV5-1; D gene: NA; CDR3 protein: CASSPQTGNTEAFF; CDR3 DNA: TGCGCCAGCAGCCCCCAAACAGGGAACACTGAAGCTTTCTTT
clone size: many; J gene: TRBJ2-3; V gene: TRBV5-1; D gene: NA; CDR3 protein: CASSVGPPDTQYF; CDR3 DNA: TGCGCCAGCAGCGTGGGACCCCCGGATACGCAGTATTTT
clone size: NA; J gene: TRBJ2-1; V gene: TRBV6-5; D gene: TRBD2; CDR3 protein: CASSQSGSYLNGQFF; CDR3 DNA: TGTGCCAGCAGCCAAAGCGGGAGCTACCTCAATGGGCAGTTCTTC
clone size: many; J gene: TRBJ1-1; V gene: TRBV4-1; D gene: NA; CDR3 protein: CASSQVGGAGSTDAFF; CDR3 DNA: TGCGCCAGCAGCCAAGTGGGGGGGGCAGGGTCTACCGACGCTTTCTTT
clone size: many; J gene: TRBJ2-1; V gene: TRBV7-9; D gene: NA; CDR3 protein: CASSLDRQVTYNEQFF; CDR3 DNA: TGTGCCAGCAGCTTAGACAGGCAGGTAACCTACAATGAGCAGTTCTTC
clone size: NA; J gene: TRBJ1-1; V gene: TRBV27; D gene: NA; CDR3 protein: CASSLRANTEALF; CDR3 DNA: TGTGCCAGCAGTTTAAGGGCGAACACTGAAGCTCTCTTT
clone size: many; J gene: TRBJ2-3; V gene: TRBV28; D gene: NA; CDR3 protein: CASRRSYGDTQYF; CDR3 DNA: TGTGCCAGCAGGAGATCCTATGGAGATACGCAGTATTTT
clone size: NA; J gene: TRBJ2-1; V gene: TRBV7-3; D gene: TRBD1; CDR3 protein: CASSLTGESYNEQFF; CDR3 DNA: TGTGCCAGCAGCCTGACAGGGGAAAGCTACAATGAGCAGTTCTTC
clone size: few; J gene: TRBJ2-1; V gene: TRBV11-2; D gene: NA; CDR3 protein: CASSLPREGSQYEQFF; CDR3 DNA: TGTGCCAGCAGCTTACCCCGTGAGGGAAGTCAATATGAGCAGTTCTTC
clone size: NA; J gene: TRBJ2-7; V gene: TRBV20-1; D gene: TRBD2; CDR3 protein: CSVNPGSGALLGEQYF; CDR3 DNA: TGCAGTGTTAACCCCGGAAGCGGGGCTCTCCTAGGCGAGCAGTACTTC
clone size: NA; J gene: TRBJ2-7; V gene: TRBV28; D gene: NA; CDR3 protein: CASSSPSSIQYF; CDR3 DNA: TGTGCCAGCAGTTCCCCCTCTTCGATACAGTACTTC
clone size: NA; J gene: TRBJ2-3; V gene: TRBV2; D gene: NA; CDR3 protein: CASSETDTQYF; CDR3 DNA: TGTGCCAGCAGTGAAACAGATACGCAGTATTTT
clone size: NA; J gene: TRBJ2-1; V gene: TRBV7-9; D gene: NA; CDR3 protein: CASGLQGGGEQFF; CDR3 DNA: TGTGCCAGCGGCTTACAGGGAGGTGGCGAGCAGTTCTTC
clone size: many; J gene: TRBJ1-1; V gene: TRBV6-5; D gene: NA; CDR3 protein: CASSYPGNTEAFF; CDR3 DNA: TGTGCCAGCAGTTACCCAGGGAACACTGAAGCTTTCTTT
clone size: few; J gene: TRBJ1-1; V gene: TRBV15; D gene: NA; CDR3 protein: CATSRENTEAFF; CDR3 DNA: TGTGCCACCAGCAGAGAAAACACTGAAGCTTTCTTT
clone size: once; J gene: TRBJ2-5; V gene: TRBV5-1; D gene: TRBD2; CDR3 protein: CASSLRRGDQETQYF; CDR3 DNA: TGCGCCAGCAGCTTGCGGCGGGGGGACCAAGAGACCCAGTACTTC
clone size: many; J gene: TRBJ2-5; V gene: TRBV6-6; D gene: NA; CDR3 protein: CASSYSPTAQETQYF; CDR3 DNA: TGTGCCAGCAGTTACTCCCCGACAGCTCAAGAGACCCAGTACTTC
clone size: few; J gene: TRBJ2-7; V gene: TRBV5-1; D gene: NA; CDR3 protein: CASSLRQNSYEQYF; CDR3 DNA: TGCGCCAGCAGCTTAAGACAGAACTCCTACGAGCAGTACTTC
clone size: NA; J gene: TRBJ1-5; V gene: TRBV27; D gene: NA; CDR3 protein: CASGVSNQPQHF; CDR3 DNA: TGTGCCAGCGGGGTATCTAATCAGCCCCAGCATTTT
clone size: few; J gene: TRBJ2-5; V gene: TRBV6-1; D gene: NA; CDR3 protein: CASSDRKTGQETQYF; CDR3 DNA: TGTGCCAGCAGTGACCGGAAGACAGGCCAAGAGACCCAGTACTTC
clone size: many; J gene: TRBJ2-7; V gene: TRBV7-2; D gene: TRBD2; CDR3 protein: CASSRTSGTSYEQYF; CDR3 DNA: TGTGCCAGCAGCAGGACTAGCGGCACCTCCTACGAGCAGTACTTC
clone size: few; J gene: TRBJ1-1; V gene: TRBV7-3; D gene: NA; CDR3 protein: CASSFVRGKTEAFF; CDR3 DNA: TGTGCCAGCAGCTTTGTCCGGGGAAAGACTGAAGCTTTCTTT
clone size: NA; J gene: TRBJ2-1; V gene: TRBV2; D gene: NA; CDR3 protein: CASSEKTSGEQFF; CDR3 DNA: TGTGCCAGCAGTGAAAAAACTAGTGGGGAGCAGTTCTTC
clone size: few; J gene: TRBJ1-1; V gene: TRBV20-1; D gene: NA; CDR3 protein: CSASVPIGAAEAFF; CDR3 DNA: TGCAGTGCTAGCGTCCCGATCGGGGCCGCTGAAGCTTTCTTT
clone size: once; J gene: TRBJ2-1; V gene: TRBV7-3; D gene: NA; CDR3 protein: CASSLAGRTNEQFF; CDR3 DNA: TGTGCCAGCAGCTTAGCGGGGAGAACGAATGAGCAGTTCTTC
clone size: few; J gene: TRBJ2-1; V gene: TRBV18; D gene: TRBD1; CDR3 protein: CASSPGAGGNEQFF; CDR3 DNA: TGTGCCAGCTCCCCCGGGGCAGGGGGCAATGAGCAGTTCTTC
clone size: few; J gene: TRBJ2-3; V gene: TRBV7-2; D gene: NA; CDR3 protein: CASSLGGGQIDTQYF; CDR3 DNA: TGTGCCAGCAGCTTAGGGGGGGGGCAGATAGATACGCAGTATTTT
clone size: once; J gene: TRBJ2-7; V gene: TRBV5-6; D gene: NA; CDR3 protein: CASSFTPPYEQYF; CDR3 DNA: TGTGCCAGCAGTTTTACTCCTCCCTACGAGCAGTACTTC
clone size: NA; J gene: TRBJ2-5; V gene: TRBV7-9; D gene: TRBD1; CDR3 protein: CASSYRGLGQETQYF; CDR3 DNA: TGTGCCAGCAGCTACAGGGGTTTGGGGCAAGAGACCCAGTACTTC
clone size: NA; J gene: TRBJ1-2; V gene: TRBV4-1; D gene: TRBD1; CDR3 protein: CASSLQGGHGYTF; CDR3 DNA: TGCGCCAGCAGCTTGCAAGGGGGCCACGGCTACACCTTC
clone size: NA; J gene: TRBJ1-1; V gene: TRBV7-2; D gene: NA; CDR3 protein: CASSFGRDENAFF; CDR3 DNA: TGTGCCAGCAGCTTCGGGAGAGACGAGAACGCTTTCTTT
clone size: few; J gene: TRBJ1-1; V gene: TRBV7-9; D gene: TRBD1; CDR3 protein: CASSLDRGSTEAFF; CDR3 DNA: TGTGCCAGCAGCCTGGACAGGGGATCCACTGAAGCTTTCTTT
clone size: many; J gene: TRBJ2-7; V gene: TRBV7-2; D gene: NA; CDR3 protein: CASSLVGYEQYF; CDR3 DNA: TGTGCCAGCAGCTTGGTTGGGTACGAGCAGTACTTC
clone size: NA; J gene: TRBJ2-7; V gene: TRBV20-1; D gene: TRBD2; CDR3 protein: CSAPSGAYEQYF; CDR3 DNA: TGCAGTGCTCCTAGCGGTGCCTACGAGCAGTACTTC
clone size: NA; J gene: TRBJ1-2; V gene: TRBV20-1; D gene: NA; CDR3 protein: CSARGVGRAWFYGYTF; CDR3 DNA: TGCAGTGCTAGGGGGGTCGGCAGAGCGTGGTTCTATGGCTACACCTTC